The present T cell receptor beta chain was sequenced within a study of control samples from healthy donors and cancer patients. This clone has just a few counts. V lost 0 bases and J 2 bases, leaving 9 bases between the germline ends. Germline loops: CDR1 SGHRS, CDR2 YFSETQ. The CDR3 spans 14 residues. The data were produced by immunoSEQ multiplex PCR, yet TCRdb's version contains in-frame clones alone and is incomplete. The sample contains 150,000 to 200,000 clones, roughly 88% of which appear only once. The rearrangement joins TRBV5-1 to TRBJ2-7; maybe TRBD1 (5 bases). The clonotype originates from a young man in good health. The specimen was blood. The CDR3 loop is CASSLVGQAYEQYF. CDR3 in DNA: TGCGCCAGCAGCTTGGTGGGGCAGGCCTACGAGCAGTACTTC.